This T cell receptor (beta chain) was identified in a study of cytomegalovirus exposure and HLA in healthy donors. The length of the CDR3 is 14 residues. Trimming took 2 bases from V and 6 from J, leaving 13 bases between them. The germline CDR1 and CDR2 sequences are SGHAT and FQNNGV. In regard to this clone: Its antigen remains unidentified.

Study-level findings and limits: The investigators catalogued 164 TCR beta chains as cytomegalovirus-associated.

Clones were sequenced by immunoSEQ multiplex PCR, and TCRdb holds only the in-frame ones, with some missing. The table lists roughly 95,000 clones, around 85% of them singletons, with 20% in the top ten. The chain carries TRBV11-2 and TRBJ1-1; perhaps TRBD1 as D (5 bases). The TCR sequence derives from a man aged 18 to 30 in good health and CMV-seropositive. Sequenced sample: PBMCs. The CDR3 spells CASSLQGGIAEAFF. The CDR3 nucleotides read TGTGCCAGCAGCTTACAGGGAGGTATTGCTGAAGCTTTCTTT.